What follows are 9 T cell receptor beta chains derived from one specimen sequenced in a study of prognosis after radiotherapy for stage I lung cancer (dated by TCRdb to 2020 to 2023). The listed sequencing device is Illumina HiSeq 3000. Two rounds of multiplex PCR were used to amplify the TCR beta CDR3 region from genomic DNA. In the first round of PCR, primers specific to each TRBV and TRBJ gene were used, and the primer sequences are filed in Chinese patent CN105087789A. TCRdb took the public reads, trimmed them with fastp at Q25, ran MiXCR for clone calling and kept in-frame beta chains. Rows are unified per CDR3 protein, each entry keeping the most common DNA and genes. In this sample the table shows nearly 25,000 distinct CDR3 sequences, 35% to 40% of which occur a single time. Together, the top ten hold less than 70% of the sample. The sample in question was PBMCs, obtained before or after stereotactic body radiation therapy (not recorded which). Receptor source: a donor older than 45 with non-small cell lung cancer.

CDR3: CASQWETGNTGELFF. Written as DNA, the CDR3 is TGTGCCAGTCAATGGGAGACAGGGAACACCGGGGAGCTGTTTTTT. The V gene is TRBV6-2 or TRBV6-3, the J gene TRBJ2-2, with a tentative D call TRBD1 (6 bases). Germline V gene lookup returns CDR1 MNHEY and CDR2 SVGEGT. V was pared by 9 bases and J by 1 base, with 15 bases between. The CDR3 runs to 15 residues.

The sample holds many counts of this clonotype. The chain combines TRBV11-3 with TRBJ1-2; D not certain. V was trimmed by 2 bases and J by 8 bases, leaving 18 bases between them. Germline-derived CDR1 and CDR2 are SGHNT and YENEEA. CDR3 length: 15 residues. The CDR3 is CASSLIGGTDGGYTF. The CDR3 region has the DNA TGTGCCAGCAGCTTAATCGGCGGTACTGACGGGGGCTACACCTTC.

This clonotype has ten or more counts. The rearrangement joins TRBV28 to TRBJ1-2; weak D call: TRBD1 (6 bases). The germline V gene has CDR1 MDHEN and CDR2 SYDVKM. This CDR3 contains 15 residues. V was pared by 2 bases and J by 2 bases, with 12 bases between. This chain's CDR3 is CASSLSQTGNYGYTF. The CDR3 DNA is TGTGCCAGCAGTTTAAGCCAGACAGGCAACTATGGCTACACCTTC.

This clonotype was counted many times. The chain uses TRBV3-1 and TRBJ1-2; D possibly corresponds to TRBD1 (6 bases). Germline CDR1 LGHDT, CDR2 YNNKEL (reference sequence). The V and J ends lost 4 bases and 6 bases respectively, with 15 bases between them. The CDR3 loop spans 14 amino acids. CDR3 sequence (DNA): TGTGCCAGCAGCCTAAGAGGCAGGGGAAATGGCTACACCTTC. Translating it yields CASSLRGRGNGYTF.

This clonotype was found once. The CDR3 loop is CSASISGASYNEQFF. The CDR3 DNA is TGCAGTGCTAGCATTAGCGGGGCTTCCTACAATGAGCAGTTCTTC. The chain has TRBV20-1 and TRBJ2-1; 8 positions match TRBD2. The CDR3 sequence is 15 residues long. CDR1 is DFQATT and CDR2 is SNEGSKA in the germline V gene (reference sequence). With 3 bases clipped from V and 1 base from J, the junction kept 5 bases outside the gene matches.

This clonotype was observed at least ten times. The chain couples TRBV6-2 or TRBV6-3 to TRBJ1-5, with unresolved D. V lost 5 bases and J 7 bases, leaving 18 bases between the germline ends. The V gene's germline CDR1 is MNHEY and CDR2 SVGEGT. CDR3 size: 15 residues. CDR3 sequence (DNA): TGTGCCAGCAGTGAATCGGACCGGGCGGGGCAGCCCCAGCATTTT. Translated: CASSESDRAGQPQHF.

This clonotype was seen more than once but under ten times. This clone may be a read error of a much larger clone one base away. The rearrangement uses TRBV10-3 and TRBJ1-1; 9 nucleotides align to TRBD1. Germline lookup yields CDR1 ENHRY and CDR2 SYGVKD. V was pared by 6 bases and J by 4 bases, with 3 bases of the junction left unmatched. The CDR3 consists of 13 residues. The CDR3 DNA sequence: TGTGCCATCAGGGACAGGGGTATCACTGAAGCTTTCTTT. Its translation is CAIRDRGITEAFF.

This clonotype was found many times. The chain combines TRBV24-1 with TRBJ2-1; D not resolved. Germline values: CDR1 KGHDR, CDR2 SFDVKD. V lost 4 bases and J lost 8, with 14 bases in between. The CDR3 runs to 14 residues. This CDR3 is CATSEAVRHDEQFF. The CDR3 bases are TGTGCCACCAGTGAAGCCGTACGCCACGATGAGCAGTTCTTC.

Details on this clonotype: The junction departs from the called germline gene at one end, perhaps through a read error. The chain has TRBV10-3 and TRBJ2-2; 10 bases map to TRBD2. The CDR3 is made up of 15 amino acids. The germline gives CDR1 ENHRY, CDR2 SYGVKD. The CDR3 DNA is TGTGCCATCAGTGAGTTAGCGGGAGGCACCGGGGATCTGTTTTTT. Protein sequence: CAISELAGGTGDLFF.